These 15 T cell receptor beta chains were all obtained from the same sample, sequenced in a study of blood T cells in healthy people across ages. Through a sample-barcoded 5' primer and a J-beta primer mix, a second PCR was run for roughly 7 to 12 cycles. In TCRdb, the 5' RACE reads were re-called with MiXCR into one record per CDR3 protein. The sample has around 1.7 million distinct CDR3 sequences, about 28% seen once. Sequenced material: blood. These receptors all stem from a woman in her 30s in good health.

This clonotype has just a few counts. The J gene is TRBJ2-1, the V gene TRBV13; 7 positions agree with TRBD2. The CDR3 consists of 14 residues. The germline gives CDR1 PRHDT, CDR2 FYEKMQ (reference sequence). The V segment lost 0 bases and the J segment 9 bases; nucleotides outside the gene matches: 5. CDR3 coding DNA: TGTGCCAGCAGCTTAGGCGAGACTAGCACTGAGCAGTTCTTC. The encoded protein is CASSLGETSTEQFF.

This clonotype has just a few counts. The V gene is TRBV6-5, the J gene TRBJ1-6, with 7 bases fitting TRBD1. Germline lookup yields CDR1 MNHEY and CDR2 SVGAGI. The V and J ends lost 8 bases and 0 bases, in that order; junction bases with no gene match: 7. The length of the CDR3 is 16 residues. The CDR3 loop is CASWDGDSSYNSPLHF. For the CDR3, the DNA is TGTGCCAGCTGGGACGGGGACAGCTCCTATAATTCACCCCTCCACTTT.

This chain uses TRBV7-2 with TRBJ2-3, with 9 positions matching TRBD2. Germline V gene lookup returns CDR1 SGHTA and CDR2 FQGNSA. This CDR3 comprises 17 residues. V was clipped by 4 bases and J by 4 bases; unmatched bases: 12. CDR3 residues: CASSSRGLAVRSDTQYF. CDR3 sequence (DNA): TGTGCCAGCAGCTCCAGGGGACTAGCAGTAAGGTCAGATACGCAGTATTTT.

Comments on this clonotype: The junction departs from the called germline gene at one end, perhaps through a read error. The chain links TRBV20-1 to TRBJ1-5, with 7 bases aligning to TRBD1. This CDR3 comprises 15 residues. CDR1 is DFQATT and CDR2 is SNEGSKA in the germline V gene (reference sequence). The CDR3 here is CSARDRRGQNRPQHF. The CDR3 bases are TGCAGTGCTAGAGATCGTAGGGGGCAGAATCGGCCCCAGCATTTT.

The CDR3 region has the DNA TGTGCCAGCAGTGCCACAAGATCCTACACCTTC. It specifies CASSATRSYTF. The chain combines TRBV6-1 with TRBJ1-2; no clear D. With 4 bases removed from V and 10 bases from J, the gap between germline ends came to 10 bases. The CDR3 consists of 11 residues. Germline lookup yields CDR1 MNHNS and CDR2 SASEGT.

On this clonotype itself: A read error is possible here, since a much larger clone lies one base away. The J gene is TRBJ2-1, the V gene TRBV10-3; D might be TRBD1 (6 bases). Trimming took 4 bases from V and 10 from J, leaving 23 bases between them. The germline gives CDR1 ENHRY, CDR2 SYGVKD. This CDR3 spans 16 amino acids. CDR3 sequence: CAISASTDSTSYEQFF. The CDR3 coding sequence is TGTGCCATCAGTGCATCAACGGACAGTACCTCCTACGAGCAGTTCTTC.

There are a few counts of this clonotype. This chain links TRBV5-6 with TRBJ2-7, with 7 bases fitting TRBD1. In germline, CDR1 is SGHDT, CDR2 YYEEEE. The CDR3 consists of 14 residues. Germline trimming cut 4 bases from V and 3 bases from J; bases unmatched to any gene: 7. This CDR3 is CASSQGQNNYEQYF. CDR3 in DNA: TGTGCCAGCAGCCAGGGACAGAATAACTACGAGCAGTACTTC.

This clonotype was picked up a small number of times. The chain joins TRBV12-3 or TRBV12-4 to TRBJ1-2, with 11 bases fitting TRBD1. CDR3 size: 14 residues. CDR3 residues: CASLLGTGGYGYTF. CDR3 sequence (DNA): TGTGCTTCGCTCCTGGGGACAGGGGGCTATGGCTACACCTTC.

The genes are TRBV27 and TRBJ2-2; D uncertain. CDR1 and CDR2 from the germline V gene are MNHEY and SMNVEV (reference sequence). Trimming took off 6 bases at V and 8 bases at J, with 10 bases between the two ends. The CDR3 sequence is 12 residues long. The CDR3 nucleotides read TGTGCCAGCAGGCACCTCCCTGGGGAGCTGTTTTTT. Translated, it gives CASRHLPGELFF.

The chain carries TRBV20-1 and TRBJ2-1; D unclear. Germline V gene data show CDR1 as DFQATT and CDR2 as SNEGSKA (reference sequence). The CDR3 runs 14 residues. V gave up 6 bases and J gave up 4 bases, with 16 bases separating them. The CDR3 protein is CSAQLIAAYNEQFF. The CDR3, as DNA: TGCAGTGCCCAACTCATTGCAGCTTACAATGAGCAGTTCTTC.

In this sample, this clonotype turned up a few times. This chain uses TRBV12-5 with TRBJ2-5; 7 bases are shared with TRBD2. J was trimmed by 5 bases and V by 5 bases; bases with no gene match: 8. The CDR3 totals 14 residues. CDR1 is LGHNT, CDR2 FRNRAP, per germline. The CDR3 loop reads CASGDTTGGETQYF. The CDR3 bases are TGTGCTAGTGGTGATACGACGGGGGGTGAGACCCAGTACTTC. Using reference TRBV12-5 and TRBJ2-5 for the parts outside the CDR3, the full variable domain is DARVTQTPRHKVTEMGQEVTMRCQPILGHNTVFWYRQTMMQGLELLAYFRNRAPLDDSGMPKDRFSAEMPDATLATLKIQPSEPRDSAVYFCASGDTTGGETQYFGPGTRLLVL.

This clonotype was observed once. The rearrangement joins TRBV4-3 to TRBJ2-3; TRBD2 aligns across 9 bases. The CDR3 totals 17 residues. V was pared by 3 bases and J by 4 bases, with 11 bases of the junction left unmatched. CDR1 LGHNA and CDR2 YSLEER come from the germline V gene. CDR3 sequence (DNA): TGCGCCAGCAGCCACACCTTAGCGGGAGTGCGTGCAGATACGCAGTATTTT. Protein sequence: CASSHTLAGVRADTQYF.

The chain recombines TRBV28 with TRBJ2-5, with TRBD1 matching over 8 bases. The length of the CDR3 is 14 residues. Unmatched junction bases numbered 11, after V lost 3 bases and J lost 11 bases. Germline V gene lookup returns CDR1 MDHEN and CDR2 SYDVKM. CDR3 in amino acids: CASSFGGQVTEQYF. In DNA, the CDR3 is TGTGCCAGCAGTTTCGGGGGACAGGTGACTGAGCAGTACTTC.

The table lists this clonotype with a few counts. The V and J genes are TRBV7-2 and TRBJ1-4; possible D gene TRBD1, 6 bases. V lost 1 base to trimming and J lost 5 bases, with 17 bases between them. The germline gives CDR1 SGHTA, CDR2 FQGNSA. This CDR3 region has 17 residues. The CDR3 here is CASSLEGQGYGNEKLFF. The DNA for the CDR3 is TGTGCCAGCAGCTTAGAGGGCCAGGGGTATGGAAATGAAAAACTGTTTTTT.

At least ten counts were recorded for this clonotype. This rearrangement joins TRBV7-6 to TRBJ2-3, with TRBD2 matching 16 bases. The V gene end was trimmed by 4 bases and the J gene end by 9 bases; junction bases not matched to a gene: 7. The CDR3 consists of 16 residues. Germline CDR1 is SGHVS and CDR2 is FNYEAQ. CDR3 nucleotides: TGTGCCAGCAGCTCCCAACCGGGACTAGCGGGAGGGACGCAGTATTTT. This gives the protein CASSSQPGLAGGTQYF.